This T cell receptor (beta chain) was identified in a study of blood T cell repertoires in COVID-19. Trimming removed 0 bases from V and 7 bases from J, with 13 bases in between. This CDR3 region has 15 residues. Per the germline V gene, CDR1 is MNHEY and CDR2 is SVGAGI. In the authors' workflow: Nucleated cell number was recorded as an estimate derived from reference gene primer amplification. Generated by immunoSEQ multiplex PCR, the TCRdb table keeps only in-frame clones and is missing some. The D gene and trimming were derived from the DNA, and the V and J assignments and clone size from that table. The sample lists approximately 280,000 clones; 70% to 90% were seen once.

The material sequenced was peripheral blood. The clonotype originates from a man aged 18 to 30 with active or convalescent COVID-19. The gene calls are TRBV6-5 and TRBJ2-4; D perhaps matches TRBD2 (5 bases). In nucleotides, the CDR3 is TGTGCCAGCAGTTACTCCGACGGGAACGGTAACATTCAGTACTTC. Encoded protein: CASSYSDGNGNIQYF.